This T cell receptor (beta chain) emerged from a study of shared clonotypes between healthy human individuals (dated by TCRdb to 2018 to 2020). About the investigation overall: The cohort comprised a couple of women and three men aged 18 to 49 years. For each donor, CD4 naive and CD4 memory were each given three plates, CD8 naive was given two plates, and CD8 memory was given one plate. To estimate repertoire size and how much clonotype sharing occurs between individuals, the study deeply sequenced the blood TCR repertoires of 4 to 6 healthy adults. To increase sequencing depth and limit assay-specific biases, different laboratories used diverse techniques to prepare libraries and sequence TCR repertoires. Between about 0.94 and 10 billion PBMCs per donor were obtained by leukapheresis.

CD8 naive samples consisted of CD45RO-negative cells that were positively selected for CCR7, yielding a CD45RA+CCR7+ population without TemRA cells. The donors were healthy, HIV-negative adults who had no recently reported acute infections or vaccinations. Only Caucasian adults living in Nashville, Tennessee, USA were represented among the donors. After blood collection by leukapheresis, PBMCs were isolated using Ficoll-Histopaque density gradient centrifugation and then cryopreserved in the vapor phase of liquid nitrogen. Analytical flow cytometry was used to check the purity and quantity of each magnetically sorted T cell population. Each sorted fraction had its genomic DNA isolated and then quantified by UV absorbance on a Nanodrop 2000c. As encoded in the germline V gene, CDR1 is SNHLY while CDR2 is FYNNEI. Trimming costs V 10 bases and J 4 bases, and their ends lie 13 bases apart. The CDR3 starts with the cysteine, ends with the phenylalanine, and has 12 residues. Left in the record is the CDR3 DNA by itself, 36 bases read in frame from the first base.

Study-wide conclusions, independent of this receptor: Naive subsets generally had larger estimated clonotype richness than memory subsets did. Sampling was restricted to blood, and TCR repertoires in tissues likely differ from the TCR repertoires found in blood. Rarefaction of sorted-subset datasets indicated incomplete sequencing despite the large sequencing depth. Pairwise subsampling indicated that sequencing depth was expected to affect the degree of clonotype sharing among donors. Compared with non-shared clonotypes, the clonotypes found in all four sorted-subset donors had higher generation probabilities. Around 5% of naive CD4, more than 3% of naive CD8, roughly 2.4% of memory CD4, and more than 0.35% of memory CD8 clonotypes were shared across several donors. Because the study included only a small number of donors, the genetic and exposure-history diversity represented was limited.

Comment on this clone: There is no known antigen for this receptor. It has no much larger one-base neighbor in the sample; base qualities were not kept.

TCR CDR3 regions were amplified from genomic DNA by multiplex PCR using the deep immunoSEQ assay. Extracted genomic DNA from each cell subset was distributed evenly across all wells of several immunoSEQ 96-well plates, and each plate was treated as a replicate. For sorted subsets, about 0.2 ug genomic DNA, equal to some 30,000 T cell genomes, was loaded into each replicate PCR. The purified libraries were quantified using a Qubit 3.0 fluorometer, sized with a Bioanalyzer 2100, and then quantified again using the KAPA Library Quantification kit. Each immunoSEQ 96-well plate was sequenced on its own single-read 150-cycle Illumina NextSeq 550 flow cell. As for the original processing: Because the immunoSEQ output held only junctional sequences and lacked quality scores, the filtering could not match the filtering applied to full-length reads. To assign V/J genes and CDR3, sequences were annotated using PyIR, a Python wrapper for IgBLAST v1.9, with IMGT germline references. Reads were filtered out if the reads had weak V/J assignments (E-value above 1e-6), no CDR3, stop codons, out-of-frame junctions, or ambiguous translated residues. V3J clonotypes were defined by identical inferred V gene, J gene, and CDR3 amino acid sequence. To compute the percentage overlap between repertoires, the number of shared unique clonotypes was divided by the size of the smaller repertoire. Repertoire richness was assessed with RTK rarefaction, the Chao1 estimator, and Recon v2.1 estimates of unobserved clonotypes. Generation probabilities for all TCRbeta clonotypes obtained by the gDNA method from a few donors were computed using OLGA. TCRdb mirrors the immuneACCESS table, restricted to in-frame sequences. Some clones are absent from its copies; in checked studies, under half trace to an unresolved V gene, and the reason for the others is unknown. The D gene and trimming were derived from the DNA, and the V and J assignments and clone size from that table. The sample table lists 550,000 to 600,000 clones, 98% of them with a count of one. The ten largest clones take up approximately 0.3% of the sample.

The sequencing sample was made of naive CD8+ T cells sorted from blood. Sample cell subset or site, as interpreted from the label and publication: CD45RA+CCR7+. The chain joins TRBV2 to TRBJ1-1; TRBD1 is possibly the D segment (5 matching bases). The TCR was taken from a man in his thirties or forties in good health. The nucleotides read TGTGCCACAGACAGAACCGGCACTGAAGCTTTCTTT. It specifies CATDRTGTEAFF.